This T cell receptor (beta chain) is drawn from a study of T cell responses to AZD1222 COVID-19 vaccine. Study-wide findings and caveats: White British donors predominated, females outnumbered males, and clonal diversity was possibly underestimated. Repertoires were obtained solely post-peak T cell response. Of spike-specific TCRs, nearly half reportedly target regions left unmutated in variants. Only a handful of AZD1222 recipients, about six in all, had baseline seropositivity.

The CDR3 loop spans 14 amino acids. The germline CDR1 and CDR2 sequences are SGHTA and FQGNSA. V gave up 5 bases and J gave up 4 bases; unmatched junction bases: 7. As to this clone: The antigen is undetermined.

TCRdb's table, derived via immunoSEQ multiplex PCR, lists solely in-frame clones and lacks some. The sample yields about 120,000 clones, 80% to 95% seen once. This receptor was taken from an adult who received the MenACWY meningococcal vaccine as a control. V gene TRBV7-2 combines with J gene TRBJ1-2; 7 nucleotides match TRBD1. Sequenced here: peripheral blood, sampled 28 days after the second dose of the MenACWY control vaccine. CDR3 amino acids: CASSPKGTVYGYTF. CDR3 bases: TGTGCCAGCAGCCCGAAGGGGACAGTCTATGGCTACACCTTC.